Listed here is a single T cell receptor (beta chain). These data belong to a study of PD-L1 blockade in urothelial cancer. Per germline, CDR1 SGHAT and CDR2 FQNNGV. V dropped 6 bases and J dropped 7; count of bases not matched to a gene: 10. The CDR3 runs 17 residues. Time point described: peripheral blood 6 weeks after treatment start. Patients each gave 1 to 8 samples, pretreatment and on-treatment. The repertoire was sequenced with immunoSEQ multiplex PCR; TCRdb's copy has only in-frame clones and lacks some. The table includes 35,000 to 45,000 clones, around 90% detected once. This sequence originates from a man between 70 and 80 years old with urothelial cancer. The V call is TRBV11-2, the J call TRBJ2-2; 14 bases line up with TRBD2. The sequences come from PBMCs, collected around atezolizumab (anti-PD-L1) treatment. The DNA of the CDR3 is TGTGCCAGCAGATCGGGACTAGCGGGAGATCGGGTCGGGGAGCTGTTTTTT. It encodes CASRSGLAGDRVGELFF.